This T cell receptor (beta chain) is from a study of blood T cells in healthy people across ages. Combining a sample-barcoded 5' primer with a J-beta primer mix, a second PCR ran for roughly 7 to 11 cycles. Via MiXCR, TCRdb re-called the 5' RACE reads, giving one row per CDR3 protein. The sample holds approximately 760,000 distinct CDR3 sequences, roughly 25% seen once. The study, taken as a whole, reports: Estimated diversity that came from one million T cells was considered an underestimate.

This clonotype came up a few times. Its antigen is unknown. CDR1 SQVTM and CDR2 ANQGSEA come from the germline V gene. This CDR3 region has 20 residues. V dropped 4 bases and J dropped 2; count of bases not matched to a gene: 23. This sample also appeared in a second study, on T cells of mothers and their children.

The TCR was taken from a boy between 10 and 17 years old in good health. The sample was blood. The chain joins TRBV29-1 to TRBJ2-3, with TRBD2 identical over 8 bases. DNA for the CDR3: TGCAGCGTTGTACGGAGGGGGAGCGGGAGTTTGGACGGACCCACAGATACGCAGTATTTT. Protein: CSVVRRGSGSLDGPTDTQYF.